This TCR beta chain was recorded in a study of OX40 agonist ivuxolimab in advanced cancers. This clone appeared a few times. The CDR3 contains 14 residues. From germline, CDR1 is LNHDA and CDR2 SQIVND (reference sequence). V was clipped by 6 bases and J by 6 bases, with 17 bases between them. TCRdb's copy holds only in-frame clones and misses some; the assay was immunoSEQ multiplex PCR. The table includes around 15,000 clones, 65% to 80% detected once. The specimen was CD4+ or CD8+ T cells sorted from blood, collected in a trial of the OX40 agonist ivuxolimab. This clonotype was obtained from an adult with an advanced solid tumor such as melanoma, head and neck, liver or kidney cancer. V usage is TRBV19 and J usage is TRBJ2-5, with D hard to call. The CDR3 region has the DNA TGTGCCAGTAGCCCGGGTGTGTTGTTTCAGACCCAGTACTTC. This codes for CASSPGVLFQTQYF.